These 6 T cell receptor beta chains were all obtained from the same sample, sequenced in a study of T cells in narcolepsy. Some clones are missing from TCRdb's copy, which holds only in-frame ones; the method was immunoSEQ multiplex PCR. The sample lists approximately 28,000 clones, 81% seen once, with around 0.99% in the top ten. The sample was memory (CD45RA-) CD4+ T cells from blood. Receptors originate from a human donor in good health.

Comments on this clone: Other DNA sequences within the sample encode an identical CDR3. The J gene is TRBJ2-5, the V gene TRBV2; D might be TRBD1 (6 bases). Germline CDR1 is SNHLY and CDR2 is FYNNEI. This CDR3 comprises 13 residues. V gave up 5 bases and J gave up 2 bases, with 9 bases separating them. The CDR3, as DNA: TGTGCCAGCAGTCGCGACAGGCAAGAGACCCAGTACTTC. Its translation: CASSRDRQETQYF.

This chain connects TRBV7-2 to TRBJ1-2; TRBD1 is a possible D gene (6 bases). This CDR3 region has 15 residues. From germline, CDR1 is SGHTA and CDR2 FQGNSA. V lost 4 bases, J lost 0 bases, and 12 bases lay in between. CDR3: CASSSDRPTNYGYTF. The CDR3 DNA reads as TGTGCCAGCAGCTCCGACAGGCCGACTAACTATGGCTACACCTTC.

The rearrangement joins TRBV5-1 to TRBJ1-5, with TRBD1 identical over 9 bases. The CDR3 contains 14 residues. V trimming: 0 bases; J trimming: 6 bases; junction bases outside the gene matches: 1. Germline V gene sequence: CDR1 SGHRS, CDR2 YFSETQ. CDR3 bases: TGCGCCAGCAGCTTGGAGACAGGGGGTCAGCCCCAGCATTTT. This encodes CASSLETGGQPQHF.

The J gene is TRBJ1-5, the V gene TRBV27, with 10 bases fitting TRBD1. There are 18 residues in the CDR3. V was pared by 4 bases and J by 2 bases, with 11 bases of the junction left unmatched. The germline CDR1 and CDR2 sequences are MNHEY and SMNVEV (reference sequence). The CDR3 sequence: CASSSGPGQGIGNQPQHF. In nucleotides, the CDR3 is TGTGCCAGCAGTTCCGGCCCGGGACAGGGGATCGGCAATCAGCCCCAGCATTTT.

The CDR3 loop reads CASSLILGFNEKLFF. CDR3 bases: TGTGCCAGCAGCTTAATCTTGGGGTTTAATGAAAAACTGTTTTTT. The chain employs TRBV7-2 and TRBJ1-4; D uncertain. The CDR3 loop spans 15 amino acids. Germline V gene lookup returns CDR1 SGHTA and CDR2 FQGNSA. The V and J ends lost 2 bases and 4 bases respectively, with 11 bases between them. The variable domain in full, completed from reference TRBV7-2 and TRBJ1-4, reads GAGVSQSPSNKVTEKGKDVELRCDPISGHTALYWYRQSLGQGLEFLIYFQGNSAPDKSGLPSDRFSAERTGGSVSTLTIQRTQQEDSAVYLCASSLILGFNEKLFFGSGTQLSVL.

The chain links TRBV5-4 to TRBJ2-3, with 14 bases identical to TRBD2. The CDR3 contains 18 residues. Trimming at V came to 4 bases and at J to 2 bases, leaving 9 bases not matched to a gene. Germline V gives CDR1 SGHNT, CDR2 YYREEE (reference sequence). The CDR3 nucleotides read TGTGCCAGCAGCAAGGGACTAGCGGGAGTTTCGTCCACAGATACGCAGTATTTT. Protein product: CASSKGLAGVSSTDTQYF.